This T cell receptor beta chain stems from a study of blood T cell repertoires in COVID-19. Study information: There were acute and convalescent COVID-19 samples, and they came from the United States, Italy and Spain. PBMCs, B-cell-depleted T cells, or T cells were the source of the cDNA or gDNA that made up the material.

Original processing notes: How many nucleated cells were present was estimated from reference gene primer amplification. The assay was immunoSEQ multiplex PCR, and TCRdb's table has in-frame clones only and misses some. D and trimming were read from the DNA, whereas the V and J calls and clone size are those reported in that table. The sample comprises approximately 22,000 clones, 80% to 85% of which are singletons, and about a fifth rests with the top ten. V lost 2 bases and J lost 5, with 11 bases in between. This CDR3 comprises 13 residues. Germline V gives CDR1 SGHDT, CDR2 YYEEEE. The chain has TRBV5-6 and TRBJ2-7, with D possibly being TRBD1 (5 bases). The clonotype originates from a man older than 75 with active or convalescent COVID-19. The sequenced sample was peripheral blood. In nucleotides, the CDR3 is TGTGCCAGCAGCTTAACCCCAGGGAACGAGCAGTACTTC. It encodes CASSLTPGNEQYF.